Listed below are T cell receptor beta chains from one sample, sequenced in a study of blood T cell repertoires in COVID-19. Clones were sequenced by immunoSEQ multiplex PCR, and TCRdb holds only the in-frame ones, with some missing. The sample includes some 220,000 clones, around three quarters of them seen just once. Material for sequencing was peripheral blood. These receptors all come from a woman aged 70 to 79 with acute or convalescent COVID-19. CDR3s include the opening cysteine and the closing phenylalanine or tryptophan. D genes are given only for firm matches. Clone size is stated in some rows and not others, as once, few, many or a class when expanded.

.	.	TRBV10-3	TRBJ2-5	TGTGCCATCAGTACCCCCGGGGGTACCCAAGAGACCCAGTACTTC	CAISTPGGTQETQYF
.	.	TRBV7-2	TRBJ1-5	TGTGCCAGCAGCTTAAACGGGGTGTGGACTCAGCCCCAGCATTTT	CASSLNGVWTQPQHF
many	TRBD2	TRBV6-5	TRBJ2-1	TGTGCCAGCAACCCTAGCGGGGCCTCCTACAATGAGCAGTTCTTC	CASNPSGASYNEQFF
once	.	TRBV6-4	TRBJ2-2	TGTGCCAGCAGCCGGGAATTGAGTCTAAACACCGGGGAGCTGTTTTTT	CASSRELSLNTGELFF
.	.	TRBV18	TRBJ1-6	TGTGCCAGCTCACCGCGAAGGGGGATGGATTCACCCCTCCACTTT	CASSPRRGMDSPLHF
.	.	TRBV2	TRBJ2-1	TGTGCCAGCAGTGAAGGAGGCAATGAGCAGTTCTTC	CASSEGGNEQFF
.	.	TRBV7-7	TRBJ1-1	TGTGCCAGCAGCAAAACACAGAACACTGAAGCTTTCTTT	CASSKTQNTEAFF
.	TRBD1	TRBV7-8	TRBJ2-1	TGTGCCAGCAGGTTCAGGGACAGGTCCCACAATGAGCAGTTCTTC	CASRFRDRSHNEQFF
.	.	TRBV7-9	TRBJ1-5	TGTGCCAGCAGCTTAGCGGGGGGGAATCAGCCCCAGCATTTT	CASSLAGGNQPQHF
.	.	TRBV11-1	TRBJ2-2	TGTGCCAGCAGCTTAGTGCAGGGATCCGGGGAGCTGTTTTTT	CASSLVQGSGELFF
.	TRBD1	TRBV30	TRBJ2-7	TGTGCCTGGAGTATACAGGGGTACGAGCAGTACTTC	CAWSIQGYEQYF
.	TRBD1	TRBV6-1	TRBJ1-2	TGTGCCAGCAGGGAAGGACAGGGGGGCGGCTATGGCTACACCTTC	CASREGQGGGYGYTF
.	TRBD2	TRBV5-6	TRBJ2-1	TGTGCCAGCAGCTTGTTACTAGCGGGGGGGATGAGCTCCTACAATGAGCAGTTCTTC	CASSLLLAGGMSSYNEQFF
.	TRBD1	TRBV10-3	TRBJ2-5	TGTGCCATCAGCAGGGGGCTAAAGACCCAGTACTTC	CAISRGLKTQYF
.	.	TRBV5-1	TRBJ2-2	TGCGCCAGCAGCTTCAACGGGCCAGGGCAAGGAGCCGGGGAGCTGTTTTTT	CASSFNGPGQGAGELFF
.	.	TRBV7-2	TRBJ1-2	TGTGCCAGCAGTTTCGGGCAGGGGACTAACTATGGCTACACCTTC	CASSFGQGTNYGYTF
.	.	TRBV19	TRBJ2-6	TGTGCCAGTAGTATGGCCAGGGATAGCTCTGGGGCCAACGTCCTGACTTTC	CASSMARDSSGANVLTF
.	TRBD2	TRBV9	TRBJ2-2	TGTGCCAGCAAGGGTGGCAGGACTAGCGCGTCCACCGGGGAGCTGTTTTTT	CASKGGRTSASTGELFF
.	TRBD2	TRBV5-1	TRBJ2-2	TGCGCCAGCAGCTTGGAACTAGCGGTGGGCGGGGAGCTGTTTTTT	CASSLELAVGGELFF
.	.	TRBV10-1	TRBJ1-1	TGCGCCACCCGGCGGGAGAACACTGAAGCTTTCTTT	CATRRENTEAFF
.	.	TRBV19	TRBJ2-5	TGTGCCAGTAGCTCCATGGCGGGCTCAGAGACCCAGTACTTC	CASSSMAGSETQYF
.	.	TRBV19	TRBJ1-3	TGTGCCAGTAACCCCGGGTCTGGAAACACCATATATTTT	CASNPGSGNTIYF
few	.	TRBV5-1	TRBJ1-1	TGCGCCAGCAGCCAATCGGGGTGGGGCACTGAAGCTTTCTTT	CASSQSGWGTEAFF
.	.	TRBV6-5	TRBJ1-2	TGTGCCAGCAGTTACCTGACCGGAGCGAACTATGGCTACACCTTC	CASSYLTGANYGYTF
.	TRBD2	TRBV7-9	TRBJ2-1	TGTGCCAGCAGCCAAACTAGCGACCCAATGATTTGGCAGTTCTTC	CASSQTSDPMIWQFF
.	.	TRBV7-9	TRBJ1-6	TGTGCCAGCAGCCCCGGAGGGCGGCTGAATTCACCCCTCCACTTT	CASSPGGRLNSPLHF
.	TRBD1	TRBV23-1	TRBJ1-1	TGCGCCAGCAGTCAATCGGAGGAATTGGGGCCCGACAGGGGAGGAACTGAAGCTTTCTTT	CASSQSEELGPDRGGTEAFF
.	.	TRBV30	TRBJ2-7	TGTGCCTGGAGTAGAAGGGGGTACGAGCAGTACTTC	CAWSRRGYEQYF
few	.	TRBV5-1	TRBJ2-7	TGCGCCAGCGCCGAGTCCGGGTCCTACGAGCAGTACTTC	CASAESGSYEQYF
.	TRBD2	TRBV6-5	TRBJ2-1	TGTGCCAGCAGTTACAATCCAGCGGGAACGAATGAGCAGTTCTTC	CASSYNPAGTNEQFF
.	.	TRBV27	TRBJ1-5	TGTGCCAGCAGTTATACAGGGAGCAATCAGCCCCAGCATTTT	CASSYTGSNQPQHF
once	TRBD2	TRBV9	TRBJ2-3	TGTGCCAGCAGCGTAAGTCTAGCGGGGGGAAATCTTTTGGATACGCAGTATTTT	CASSVSLAGGNLLDTQYF
.	TRBD1	TRBV12-3/TRBV12-4	TRBJ1-4	TGTGCCAGCAGTTCGACAGGGGGTGAAAAACTGTTTTTT	CASSSTGGEKLFF
.	TRBD2	TRBV10-3	TRBJ2-3	TGTGCCATCAGAGGACTAGCAGCAGATACGCAGTATTTT	CAIRGLAADTQYF
few	.	TRBV4-3	TRBJ1-2	TGCGCCAGCAGCAAACAGGGAGGGGACTATGGCTACACCTTC	CASSKQGGDYGYTF
.	TRBD1	TRBV18	TRBJ2-3	TGTGCCAGCTCACGAGACCGGGACAGAGTCACAGATACGCAGTATTTT	CASSRDRDRVTDTQYF
.	.	TRBV28	TRBJ2-5	TGTGCCAGCAGTTTATCCGGGGGGCCCACCGGAGAGACCCAGTACTTC	CASSLSGGPTGETQYF
.	TRBD1	TRBV24-1	TRBJ2-3	TGTGCCACCAGTGATCAAGGGGGGACAGGGAAAGCCTTGGATACGCAGTATTTT	CATSDQGGTGKALDTQYF
.	.	TRBV5-3	TRBJ1-4	TGTGCCAGAAGCTTCTCGGCCAGACAGGACGAAAAACTGTTTTTT	CARSFSARQDEKLFF
.	TRBD1	TRBV6-4	TRBJ1-1	TGTGCCAGCAGGTGGGACAGGGCTGCCACTGAAGCTTTCTTT	CASRWDRAATEAFF
.	TRBD1	TRBV5-1	TRBJ2-5	TGCGCCAGCAGCAGGGACAGGGGCCAAGAGACCCAGTACTTC	CASSRDRGQETQYF